These 21 T cell receptor beta chains came from one sample sequenced in a study of blood T cell repertoires in COVID-19. Libraries were prepared by immunoSEQ multiplex PCR; TCRdb keeps only in-frame clonotypes and omits some of them. Among roughly 670,000 clones, around 90% were seen once, and the ten largest hold roughly 0.26%. Sequencing was carried out using peripheral blood. The receptors stem from a woman aged 18-29 years with acute or convalescent COVID-19.

The chain combines TRBV12-5 with TRBJ1-3; possible D gene TRBD1, 5 bases. The V gene lost 6 bases and the J gene lost 4 bases, with 7 bases spanning the gap. CDR3 length equals 12 residues. In germline, CDR1 is LGHNT, CDR2 FRNRAP. The CDR3 region has the DNA TGTGCTAGTGGCAGGGTCGGAAACACCATATATTTT. This sequence encodes CASGRVGNTIYF. Combining the CDR3 with reference TRBV12-5 and TRBJ1-3 gives the whole variable domain DARVTQTPRHKVTEMGQEVTMRCQPILGHNTVFWYRQTMMQGLELLAYFRNRAPLDDSGMPKDRFSAEMPDATLATLKIQPSEPRDSAVYFCASGRVGNTIYFGEGSWLTVV.

The V and J genes are TRBV5-1 and TRBJ1-1; D is unresolved. Germline CDR1 reads SGHRS; CDR2 reads YFSETQ. Trimming shortened V by 4 bases and J by 4 bases, and 17 bases separated the two germline ends. This CDR3 comprises 15 residues. CDR3 coding DNA: TGCGCCAGCAGCCCAAGAGGGAGAATCGGCACTGAAGCTTTCTTT. Amino acids: CASSPRGRIGTEAFF.

This chain links TRBV10-3 with TRBJ2-7; TRBD1 aligns across 7 bases. Trimming at V came to 4 bases and at J to 6 bases, leaving 3 bases not matched to a gene. This CDR3 has 12 residues. In germline, CDR1 is ENHRY, CDR2 SYGVKD. The CDR3 sequence: CAISGDSLEQYF. CDR3 nucleotide sequence: TGTGCCATCAGTGGGGACAGCCTCGAGCAGTACTTC.

The CDR3: CASSLGGTGTDTQYF. CDR3 coding DNA: TGTGCCAGCAGCTTGGGGGGGACGGGAACAGATACGCAGTATTTT. The chain links TRBV11-2 to TRBJ2-3; 7 bases fit TRBD2. CDR1 and CDR2 (germline): SGHAT, FQNNGV. The J segment lost 3 bases and the V segment lost 3 bases, leaving 6 bases of the junction unmatched. This CDR3 comprises 15 residues.

The chain uses TRBV15 and TRBJ2-5; TRBD2 might be the D (6 bases). This CDR3 spans 15 amino acids. The germline gives CDR1 LNHNV, CDR2 YYDKDF (reference sequence). With 3 bases removed from V and 5 bases from J, the gap between germline ends came to 16 bases. The CDR3 DNA sequence: TGTGCCACCAGCAGTCCCTGGGAGGCTAAGGAGACCCAGTACTTC. Amino acid sequence: CATSSPWEAKETQYF.

The chain has TRBV3-1 (or the pseudogene TRBV3-2) and TRBJ1-1, with 8 positions matching TRBD1. Germline CDR1 and CDR2: LGHDT and YNNKEL (reference sequence). V shed 1 base and J 5 bases; nucleotides not matched to a gene: 0. CDR3 size: 13 residues. Here the CDR3 reads CASSQGQGTEAFF. The CDR3, as DNA: TGTGCCAGCAGCCAAGGACAGGGGACTGAAGCTTTCTTT.

J is TRBJ1-6 and V is TRBV14; D gene ambiguous. V was clipped by 4 bases and J by 12 bases, with 10 bases between them. The CDR3 consists of 12 residues. Germline V lookup: CDR1 SGHDN, CDR2 FVKESK. The CDR3 DNA reads TGTGCCAGCAGCCTTGGAGGGTTACCCCTCCACTTT. This gives the protein CASSLGGLPLHF.

The V call is TRBV4-1, the J call TRBJ1-6; D not resolved. Germline CDR1 reads MGHRA; CDR2 reads YSYEKL. The CDR3 has 17 amino acids. V lost 0 bases and J lost 0, with 9 bases in between. The CDR3 DNA follows: TGCGCCAGCAGCCAAGAGGGCGCCAGCTCCTATAATTCACCCCTCCACTTT. Amino acids: CASSQEGASSYNSPLHF.

V is TRBV6-4 and J is TRBJ2-1; a possible D gene is TRBD2 (6 bases). CDR1 and CDR2 from the germline V gene are MRHNA and SNTAGT. Trimming removed 5 bases at V and 0 bases at J, with 11 bases between. CDR3 length: 15 amino acids. Here the CDR3 reads CASSPRGSSYNEQFF. CDR3 nucleotide sequence: TGTGCCAGCAGTCCCCGGGGGAGCTCCTACAATGAGCAGTTCTTC.

The chain combines TRBV11-2 with TRBJ2-2; a weak D match, TRBD1 (5 bases). Germline V gives CDR1 SGHAT, CDR2 FQNNGV. CDR3 length: 14 residues. V gave up 4 bases and J gave up 7 bases, with 13 bases separating them. The CDR3 coding sequence is TGTGCCAGCAGCTGGGGCGTAGGGAACGGGGAGCTGTTTTTT. Protein: CASSWGVGNGELFF.

The rearrangement joins TRBV2 to TRBJ2-2, with 8 bases matching TRBD1. The CDR3 totals 15 residues. Trimming took 2 bases from V and 4 from J; bases not matched to a gene: 3. The germline gives CDR1 SNHLY, CDR2 FYNNEI. CDR3 nucleotide sequence: TGTGCCAGCAGTGAACAGGGGGCCGGCACCGGGGAGCTGTTTTTT. Translated: CASSEQGAGTGELFF.

The chain combines TRBV7-2 with TRBJ2-2; D is possibly TRBD1 (6 bases). The CDR3 spans 14 residues. V gave up 3 bases and J gave up 3 bases, with 8 bases separating them. Germline V gives CDR1 SGHTA, CDR2 FQGNSA. Here the CDR3 DNA reads TGTGCCAGCAGCTTGCAGGGGTACACCGGGGAGCTGTTTTTT. Translated, it gives CASSLQGYTGELFF.

The rearrangement links TRBV29-1 to TRBJ2-4; possibly TRBD1 for D (5 bases). V was cut by 7 bases and J by 0 bases, with 10 bases left in between. The length of the CDR3 is 13 residues. Germline loops: CDR1 SQVTM, CDR2 ANQGSEA. The CDR3 region has the DNA TGCAGCGCGGCACAGGTAGCCAAAAACATTCAGTACTTC. Translated, it gives CSAAQVAKNIQYF.

The rearrangement links TRBV3-1 (or the pseudogene TRBV3-2) to TRBJ2-2, with 8 bases fitting TRBD1. V gave up 4 bases and J gave up 8 bases; unmatched junction bases: 9. There are 15 residues in the CDR3. The germline V gene encodes CDR1 LGHDT and CDR2 YNNKEL (reference sequence). Here the CDR3 reads CASSPSTGVWGELFF. CDR3 nucleotide sequence: TGTGCCAGCAGCCCCTCGACAGGGGTGTGGGGGGAGCTGTTTTTT.

V is TRBV27 and J is TRBJ1-2; 9 nucleotides match TRBD1. CDR1 MNHEY and CDR2 SMNVEV come from the germline V gene (reference sequence). Trimming at V came to 5 bases and at J to 4 bases, leaving 8 bases not matched to a gene. The CDR3 has 15 residues. Here the CDR3 reads CASSPRTGVGYGYTF. The CDR3 region has the DNA TGTGCCAGCAGTCCACGGACAGGGGTGGGCTATGGCTACACCTTC.

The chain has TRBV6-4 and TRBJ2-3; 7 bases match TRBD1. J lost 4 bases, V lost 3 bases, and 7 bases had no gene match. Per germline, CDR1 MRHNA and CDR2 SNTAGT. The length of the CDR3 is 15 residues. This chain's CDR3 is CASSETTGPADTQYF. As DNA, the CDR3 is TGTGCCAGCAGTGAGACGACAGGGCCCGCAGATACGCAGTATTTT.

This chain links TRBV5-1 with TRBJ2-7; D possibly corresponds to TRBD2 (5 bases). Germline V gene data show CDR1 as SGHRS and CDR2 as YFSETQ. Trimming stripped 6 bases from V and 3 bases from J, with 13 bases between. The CDR3 spans 13 residues. The CDR3 sequence is CASNAYGVYEQYF. The CDR3 coding sequence is TGCGCCAGCAACGCTTACGGGGTCTACGAGCAGTACTTC. The complete variable domain, with remaining parts taken from reference TRBV5-1 and TRBJ2-7, reads KAGVTQTPRYLIKTRGQQVTLSCSPISGHRSVSWYQQTPGQGLQFLFEYFSETQRNKGNFPGRFSGRQFSNSRSEMNVSTLELGDSALYLCASNAYGVYEQYFGPGTRLTVT.

The chain joins TRBV6-6 to TRBJ1-5; a possible D gene is TRBD1 (5 bases). The V end was cut by 4 bases, the J end by 6 bases, with 16 bases between. The CDR3 totals 15 residues. Germline assignment: CDR1 MNHNY and CDR2 SVGAGI (reference sequence). CDR3 sequence (DNA): TGTGCCAGCAGTTTCCCTCCGACGGGGGGTCAGCCCCAGCATTTT. It translates to CASSFPPTGGQPQHF.

The chain links TRBV5-1 to TRBJ2-7; no clear D gene. This CDR3 has 13 amino acids. The V end was cut by 4 bases, the J end by 4 bases, with 12 bases between. Looked up from germline, CDR1 is SGHRS and CDR2 is YFSETQ. The CDR3 loop reads CASSTAHGYEQYF. The CDR3 nucleotides read TGCGCCAGCAGCACTGCTCACGGGTACGAGCAGTACTTC.

With respect to this clone: Within the sample, other DNA sequences also encode this same CDR3. The V and J genes are TRBV10-3 and TRBJ1-2; 8 bases align to TRBD1. Trimming took 3 bases from V and 4 from J; bases not matched to a gene: 1. This CDR3 spans 13 amino acids. Germline CDR1 and CDR2: ENHRY and SYGVKD. CDR3 sequence (DNA): TGTGCCATCAGTGAAGACAGGGGCTATGGCTACACCTTC. Translated: CAISEDRGYGYTF.

V usage is TRBV19 and J usage is TRBJ1-1, with a weak D call TRBD1 (6 bases). The ends were cut back, 1 base at V and 1 base at J, with 10 bases in the middle. This CDR3 comprises 15 residues. Germline V gene sequence: CDR1 LNHDA, CDR2 SQIVND (reference sequence). The CDR3 region is CASSIGGTTNTEAFF. CDR3 DNA: TGTGCCAGTAGTATAGGTGGGACAACGAACACTGAAGCTTTCTTT.